This T cell receptor (beta chain) was identified during a study of shared clonotypes between healthy human individuals. Trimming removed 6 bases at V and 6 bases at J, with 14 bases between. The germline V gene encodes CDR1 SNHLY and CDR2 FYNNEI. The CDR3 length is 13 residues. Data came from immunoSEQ multiplex PCR; TCRdb stores just in-frame clones and leaves some out. The sample holds fewer than 850,000 clones; roughly 70% are singletons and the top ten take 1.8%. This clonotype originated in a woman in her twenties or thirties in good health. This chain joins TRBV2 and TRBJ1-2; no clear D gene. The material sequenced was memory CD4+ T cells sorted from blood. As to subset: CD45RA-negative fraction. The CDR3 reads CASRGIQPDGYTF. The CDR3 DNA follows: TGTGCCAGCAGAGGAATTCAGCCTGATGGCTACACCTTC.